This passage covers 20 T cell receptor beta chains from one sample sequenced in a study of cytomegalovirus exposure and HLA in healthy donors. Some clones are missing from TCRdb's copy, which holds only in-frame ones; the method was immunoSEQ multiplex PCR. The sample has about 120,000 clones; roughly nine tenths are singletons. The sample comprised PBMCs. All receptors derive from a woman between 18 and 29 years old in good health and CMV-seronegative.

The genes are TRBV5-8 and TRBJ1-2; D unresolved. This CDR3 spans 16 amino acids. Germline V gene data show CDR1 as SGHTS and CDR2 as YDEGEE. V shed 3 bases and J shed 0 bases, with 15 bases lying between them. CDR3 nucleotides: TGTGCCAGCAGCTCCCAGATGGGCAGAGCTAACTATGGCTACACCTTC. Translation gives CASSSQMGRANYGYTF. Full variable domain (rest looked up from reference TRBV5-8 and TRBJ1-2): EAGVTQSPTHLIKTRGQQATLRCSPISGHTSVYWYQQALGLGLQFLLWYDEGEERNRGNFPPRFSGRQFPNYSSELNVNALELEDSALYLCASSSQMGRANYGYTFGSGTRLTVV.

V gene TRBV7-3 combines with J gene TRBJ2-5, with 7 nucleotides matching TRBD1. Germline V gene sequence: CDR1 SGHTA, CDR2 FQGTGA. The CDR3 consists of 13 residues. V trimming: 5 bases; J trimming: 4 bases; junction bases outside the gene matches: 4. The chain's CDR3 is CASSRQGGETQYF. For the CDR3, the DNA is TGTGCCAGCAGCCGACAGGGTGGAGAGACCCAGTACTTC.

Written as DNA, the CDR3 is TGCGCCAGCAGCAATATACGACAGAGTAACTATGGCTACACCTTC. Amino acids: CASSNIRQSNYGYTF. This chain links TRBV10-2 with TRBJ1-2, with D perhaps matching TRBD1 (5 bases). V gave up 6 bases and J gave up 1 base, with 15 bases separating them. The CDR3 has 15 residues. Germline values: CDR1 WSHSY, CDR2 SAAADI.

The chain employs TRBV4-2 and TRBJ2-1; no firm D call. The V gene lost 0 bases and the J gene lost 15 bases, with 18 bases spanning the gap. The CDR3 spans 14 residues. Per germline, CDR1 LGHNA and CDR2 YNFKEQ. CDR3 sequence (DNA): TGTGCCAGCAGCCAAGATGACGACACCTTGGAACTGTTCTTC. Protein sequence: CASSQDDDTLELFF.

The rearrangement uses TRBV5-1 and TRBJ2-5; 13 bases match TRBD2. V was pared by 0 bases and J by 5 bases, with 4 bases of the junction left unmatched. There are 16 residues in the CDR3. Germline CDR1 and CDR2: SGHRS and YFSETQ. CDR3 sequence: CASSLGLAGGEETQYF. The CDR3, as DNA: TGCGCCAGCAGCTTGGGACTAGCGGGGGGAGAGGAGACCCAGTACTTC.

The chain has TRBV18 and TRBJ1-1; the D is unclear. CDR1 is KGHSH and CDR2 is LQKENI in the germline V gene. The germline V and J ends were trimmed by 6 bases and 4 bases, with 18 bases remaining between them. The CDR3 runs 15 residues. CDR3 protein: CASSQVDLEGTEAFF. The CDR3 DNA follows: TGTGCCAGCTCCCAGGTGGACTTGGAGGGCACTGAAGCTTTCTTT.

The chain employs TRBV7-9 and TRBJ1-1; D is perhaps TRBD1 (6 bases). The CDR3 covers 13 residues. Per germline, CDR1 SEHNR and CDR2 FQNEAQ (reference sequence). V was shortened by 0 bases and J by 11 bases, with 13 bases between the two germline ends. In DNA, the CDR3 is TGTGCCAGCAGCTTAGCGTTTGGGGGCTCGGCTTTCTTT. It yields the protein CASSLAFGGSAFF.

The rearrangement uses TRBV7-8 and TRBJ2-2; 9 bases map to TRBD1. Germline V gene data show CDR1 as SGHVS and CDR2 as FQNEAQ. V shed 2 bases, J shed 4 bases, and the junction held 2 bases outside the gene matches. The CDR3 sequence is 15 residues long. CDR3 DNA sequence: TGTGCCAGCAGCTTACGGACAGGGGTCACCGGGGAGCTGTTTTTT. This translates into CASSLRTGVTGELFF.

CDR3 sequence (DNA): TGTGCCAGCAGCTTAGGTATTTACTACGAGCAGTACTTC. It encodes CASSLGIYYEQYF. J is TRBJ2-7 and V is TRBV11-2; D is unresolved. CDR1 is SGHAT, CDR2 FQNNGV, per germline. V lost 1 base, J lost 3 bases, and 7 bases lay in between. The CDR3 is made up of 13 amino acids.

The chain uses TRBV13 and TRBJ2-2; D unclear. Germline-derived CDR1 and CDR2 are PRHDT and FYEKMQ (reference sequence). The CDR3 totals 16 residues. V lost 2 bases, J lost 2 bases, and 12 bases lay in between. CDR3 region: CASSLRVVINTGELFF. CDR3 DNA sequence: TGTGCCAGCAGCTTACGGGTGGTTATAAACACCGGGGAGCTGTTTTTT.

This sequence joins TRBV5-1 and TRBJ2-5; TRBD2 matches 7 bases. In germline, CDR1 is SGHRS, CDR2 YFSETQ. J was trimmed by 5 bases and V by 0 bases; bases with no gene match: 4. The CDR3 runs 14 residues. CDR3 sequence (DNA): TGCGCCAGCAGCTTGGAGGGAGGGGTGGAGACCCAGTACTTC. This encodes CASSLEGGVETQYF.

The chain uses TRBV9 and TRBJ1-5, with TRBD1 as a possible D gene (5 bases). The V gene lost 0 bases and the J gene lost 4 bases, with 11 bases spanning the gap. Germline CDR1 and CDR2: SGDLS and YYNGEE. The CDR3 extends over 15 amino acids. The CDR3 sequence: CASSVGAGGNQPQHF. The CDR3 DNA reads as TGTGCCAGCAGCGTAGGAGCGGGGGGGAATCAGCCCCAGCATTTT.

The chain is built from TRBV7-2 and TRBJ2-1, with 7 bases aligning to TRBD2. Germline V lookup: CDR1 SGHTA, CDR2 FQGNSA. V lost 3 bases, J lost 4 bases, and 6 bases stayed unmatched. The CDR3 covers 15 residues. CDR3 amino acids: CASSFQRGKYNEQFF. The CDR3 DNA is TGTGCCAGCAGCTTCCAGCGGGGCAAATACAATGAGCAGTTCTTC. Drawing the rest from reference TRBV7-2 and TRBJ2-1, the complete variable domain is GAGVSQSPSNKVTEKGKDVELRCDPISGHTALYWYRQSLGQGLEFLIYFQGNSAPDKSGLPSDRFSAERTGGSVSTLTIQRTQQEDSAVYLCASSFQRGKYNEQFFGPGTRLTVL.

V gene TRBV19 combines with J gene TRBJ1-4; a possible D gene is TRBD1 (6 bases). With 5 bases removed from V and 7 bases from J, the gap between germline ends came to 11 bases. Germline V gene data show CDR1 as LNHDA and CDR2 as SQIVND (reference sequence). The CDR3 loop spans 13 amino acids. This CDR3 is CASSAQGVEKLFF. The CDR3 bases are TGTGCCAGTAGTGCACAGGGTGTTGAAAAACTGTTTTTT. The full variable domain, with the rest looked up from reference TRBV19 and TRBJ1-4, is DGGITQSPKYLFRKEGQNVTLSCEQNLNHDAMYWYRQDPGQGLRLIYYSQIVNDFQKGDIAEGYSVSREKKESFPLTVTSAQKNPTAFYLCASSAQGVEKLFFGSGTQLSVL.

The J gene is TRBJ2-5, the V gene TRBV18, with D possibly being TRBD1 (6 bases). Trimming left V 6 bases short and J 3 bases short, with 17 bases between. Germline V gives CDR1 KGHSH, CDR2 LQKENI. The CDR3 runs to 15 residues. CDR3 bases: TGTGCCAGCTCTGACTCCCAGGGGATGGAAGAGACCCAGTACTTC. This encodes CASSDSQGMEETQYF.

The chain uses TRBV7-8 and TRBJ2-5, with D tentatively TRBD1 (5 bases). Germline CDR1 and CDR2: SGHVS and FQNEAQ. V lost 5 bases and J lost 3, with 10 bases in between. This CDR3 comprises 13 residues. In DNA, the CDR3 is TGTGCCAGCAGCATGACAGTAGAAGAGACCCAGTACTTC. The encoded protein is CASSMTVEETQYF.

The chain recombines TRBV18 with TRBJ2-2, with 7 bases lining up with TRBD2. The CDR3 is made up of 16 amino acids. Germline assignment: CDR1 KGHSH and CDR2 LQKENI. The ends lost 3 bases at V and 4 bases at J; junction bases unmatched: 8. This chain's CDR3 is CASSPFERGVTGELFF. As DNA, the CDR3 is TGTGCCAGCTCACCGTTCGAGCGGGGCGTCACCGGGGAGCTGTTTTTT.

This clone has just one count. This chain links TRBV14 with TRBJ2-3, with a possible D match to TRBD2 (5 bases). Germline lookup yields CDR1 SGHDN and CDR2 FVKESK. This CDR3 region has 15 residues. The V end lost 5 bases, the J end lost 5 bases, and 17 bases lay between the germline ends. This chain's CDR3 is CASSSQSTRGDTQYF. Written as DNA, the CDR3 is TGTGCCAGCAGCTCACAGAGCACCCGGGGAGATACGCAGTATTTT.

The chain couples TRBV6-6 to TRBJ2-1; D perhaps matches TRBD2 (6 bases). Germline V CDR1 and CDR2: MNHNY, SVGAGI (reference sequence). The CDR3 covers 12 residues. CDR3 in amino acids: CANGGLYNEQFF. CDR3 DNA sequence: TGTGCGAACGGGGGACTCTACAATGAGCAGTTCTTC.

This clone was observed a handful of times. Here the CDR3 reads CASSLASGGARDTQYF. The CDR3, as DNA: TGCGCCAGCAGCTTGGCTAGCGGGGGGGCCAGGGATACGCAGTATTTT. This sequence joins TRBV5-1 and TRBJ2-3; 12 bases match TRBD2. CDR1 is SGHRS and CDR2 is YFSETQ in the germline V gene. This CDR3 is built from 16 residues. V shed 0 bases and J 6 bases; nucleotides not matched to a gene: 5.